What follows describes a single TCR beta chain. The data were produced by immunoSEQ multiplex PCR, yet TCRdb's version contains in-frame clones alone and is incomplete. Among about 95,000 clones listed, about nine tenths were seen once. The CDR3 covers 15 residues. Per germline, CDR1 LGHNA and CDR2 YSLEER. Trimming cost V 6 bases and J 0 bases, with 12 bases left between them. This entry belongs to a study of control samples from healthy donors and cancer patients. This chain uses TRBV4-3 with TRBJ1-3; no clear D. The receptor's source is a woman in her 70s in good health. Sequenced: blood. The CDR3 is CASSQTPISGNTIYF. In DNA form, the CDR3 reads TGCGCCAGCAGTCAGACCCCCATCTCTGGAAACACCATATATTTT.